This T cell receptor (beta chain) was found in a study of shared clonotypes between healthy human individuals. Looked up from germline, CDR1 is SEHNR and CDR2 is FQNEAQ (reference sequence). The CDR3 covers 19 residues. V shed 4 bases and J 0 bases; nucleotides not matched to a gene: 8. Using immunoSEQ multiplex PCR, the repertoire was profiled, and TCRdb retains in-frame clones only, with some absent. The sample carries roughly 1 million clones, approximately 80% recorded once. The V and J genes are TRBV7-9 and TRBJ2-2, with 13 bases fitting TRBD2. The specimen was memory CD4+ T cells from PBMCs. Subset of the sample: CD45RA-negative fraction. The TCR was taken from a young man in good health. Some clones in this sample may be carry-over from other donors' samples. The CDR3: CASSWLPGLAGSNTGELFF. In nucleotides, the CDR3 is TGTGCCAGCAGCTGGCTACCGGGACTAGCGGGATCGAACACCGGGGAGCTGTTTTTT.